The 15 T cell receptor beta chains given below trace back to one sample, sequenced in a study of human T cells and chemical hapten exposure. TCRdb redid the calling of the RACE reads with MiXCR, one entry per CDR3 protein. The sample carries more than 300,000 distinct CDR3 sequences, 5.5% recorded once. Time point specified: pre-sensitization, week 0. Stated treatment: therapeutic diphenylcyclopropenone sensitization with weekly scalp DPC. Sequences were derived from whole blood, sampled in connection with sensitization to the hapten diphenylcyclopropenone (DPC). The receptor set was obtained from a woman between 18 and 29 years old with alopecia areata. Some clones in this sample may be carry-over from other donors' samples.

This clonotype was observed many times. The rearrangement uses TRBV27 and TRBJ1-6; maybe TRBD1 (5 bases). Germline V gene lookup returns CDR1 MNHEY and CDR2 SMNVEV (reference sequence). Trimming cost V 6 bases and J 2 bases, with 14 bases left between them. The CDR3 loop spans 16 amino acids. CDR3 amino acids: CASRFAQGAYNSPLHF. The CDR3, as DNA: TGTGCCAGCAGATTCGCTCAGGGTGCCTATAATTCACCCCTCCACTTT.

The chain is built from TRBV11-1 and TRBJ2-6; D unclear. This CDR3 is built from 16 residues. V lost 2 bases and J 0 bases, leaving 8 bases between the germline ends. Germline lookup yields CDR1 SGHAT and CDR2 FQDESV (reference sequence). CDR3 DNA sequence: TGTGCCAGCAGCTTAATAGAAGCCTCTGGGGCCAACGTCCTGACTTTC. Translating gives CASSLIEASGANVLTF.

V is TRBV5-6 and J is TRBJ2-5; D tentatively fits TRBD1 or TRBD2 (5 bases each). The CDR3 consists of 18 residues. V was cut by 4 bases and J by 5 bases, with 27 bases left in between. Germline values: CDR1 SGHDT, CDR2 YYEEEE. The chain's CDR3 is CASSTLRDRAGQDETQYF. In DNA, the CDR3 is TGTGCCAGCAGCACGCTCCGGGACCGTGCCGGGCAGGACGAGACCCAGTACTTC.

This clonotype was observed many times. V is TRBV7-9 and J is TRBJ1-6; TRBD1 agrees at 8 bases. The junction had 3 bases not matched to a gene; V was cut back by 4 bases and J by 4 bases. This CDR3 contains 15 residues. Per the germline V gene, CDR1 is SEHNR and CDR2 is FQNEAQ (reference sequence). The CDR3 nucleotides are TGTGCCAGCAGCTACAGACAGGGGTATAATTCACCCCTCCACTTT. Translated, it gives CASSYRQGYNSPLHF.

The rearrangement joins TRBV6-2 or TRBV6-3 to TRBJ2-1; D call uncertain. V was shortened by 4 bases and J by 0 bases, with 4 bases between the two germline ends. CDR1 and CDR2 from the germline V gene are MNHEY and SVGEGT. CDR3 size: 13 residues. CDR3 bases: TGTGCCAGCAGTTCCCCCTCCTACAATGAGCAGTTCTTC. It yields the protein CASSSPSYNEQFF.

The J gene is TRBJ1-4, the V gene TRBV7-9, with a possible D match to TRBD1 (5 bases). Trimming shortened V by 1 base and J by 8 bases, and 11 bases separated the two germline ends. The germline gives CDR1 SEHNR, CDR2 FQNEAQ (reference sequence). This CDR3 has 14 amino acids. CDR3 in amino acids: CASSLVPSGEKLFF. The CDR3 DNA follows: TGTGCCAGCAGCTTAGTACCCTCAGGGGAAAAACTGTTTTTT.

There are a few counts of this clonotype. This rearrangement joins TRBV4-2 to TRBJ2-1; 7 bases fit TRBD2. The CDR3 has 17 amino acids. The V gene's germline CDR1 is LGHNA and CDR2 YNFKEQ. The J segment lost 0 bases and the V segment lost 3 bases, leaving 8 bases of the junction unmatched. The CDR3 DNA reads as TGTGCCAGCAGCCAGGGGGGGGGACGTAGCTCCTACAATGAGCAGTTCTTC. Its translation: CASSQGGGRSSYNEQFF.

The chain couples TRBV27 to TRBJ2-3; 8 nucleotides match TRBD1. Germline V lookup: CDR1 MNHEY, CDR2 SMNVEV (reference sequence). This CDR3 spans 14 amino acids. V lost 5 bases and J lost 5; bases outside the gene matches: 6. Written as DNA, the CDR3 is TGTGCCAGCAGTCCGGGACAGGCAAAAGATACGCAGTATTTT. Translated, it gives CASSPGQAKDTQYF.

The rearrangement links TRBV7-9 to TRBJ2-3, with D possibly TRBD1 on 5 matching bases. V lost 2 bases, J lost 2 bases, and 17 bases lay in between. This CDR3 has 17 amino acids. Germline CDR1 reads SEHNR; CDR2 reads FQNEAQ (reference sequence). DNA of the CDR3: TGTGCCAGCAGCTTACTTAAGGACACTCCTTTCACAGATACGCAGTATTTT. Translated, it gives CASSLLKDTPFTDTQYF.

This clonotype showed up many times. The V and J genes are TRBV5-5 and TRBJ1-1; D is possibly TRBD1 (5 bases). Trimming shortened V by 0 bases and J by 3 bases, and 12 bases separated the two germline ends. The CDR3 has 15 amino acids. Germline CDR1 and CDR2: SGHKS and YYEKEE (reference sequence). The chain's CDR3 is CASSLGQGQDTEAFF. DNA of the CDR3: TGTGCCAGCAGCTTGGGTCAGGGTCAGGACACTGAAGCTTTCTTT.

In its sample, this clonotype was seen many times. The chain uses TRBV28 and TRBJ1-1; the D gene is possibly TRBD1 (6 bases). This CDR3 is 14 amino acids long. Deletions cut 6 bases from V and 6 bases from J, with 17 bases between. Germline V CDR1 and CDR2: MDHEN, SYDVKM. The CDR3 DNA is TGTGCCAGCAGGCGGGGGGGCGAAGGAGCTGAAGCTTTCTTT. The encoded protein is CASRRGGEGAEAFF.

This clonotype showed up many times. The V and J genes are TRBV7-9 and TRBJ2-1; possibly TRBD1 for D (5 bases). V dropped 5 bases and J dropped 5 bases, with 19 bases sitting between them. The CDR3 loop spans 16 amino acids. The germline CDR1 and CDR2 sequences are SEHNR and FQNEAQ (reference sequence). The CDR3 reads CASSLRAGKINNEQFF. The CDR3, as DNA: TGTGCCAGCAGCCTTCGCGCAGGGAAGATTAACAATGAGCAGTTCTTC.

This chain connects TRBV29-1 to TRBJ2-3, with unresolved D. Trimming shortened V by 8 bases and J by 3 bases, and 12 bases separated the two germline ends. The CDR3 length is 12 residues. Germline values: CDR1 SQVTM, CDR2 ANQGSEA. The CDR3 loop is CSFYSRTDTQYF. The CDR3 DNA reads as TGCAGCTTCTACTCCCGGACAGATACGCAGTATTTT.

Ten or more counts support this clonotype. The chain employs TRBV7-2 and TRBJ2-6, with a possible D match to TRBD1 (6 bases). CDR3 length: 14 residues. Germline V gives CDR1 SGHTA, CDR2 FQGNSA. Trimming took 6 bases from V and 2 from J, leaving 8 bases between them. The CDR3, as DNA: TGTGCCAGCAGGTCAGGGGCTGGGGCCAACGTCCTGACTTTC. Its protein is CASRSGAGANVLTF.

The chain combines TRBV10-3 with TRBJ2-2; weak D call: TRBD2 (5 bases). The CDR3 extends over 15 amino acids. CDR1 ENHRY and CDR2 SYGVKD come from the germline V gene. Trimming stripped 0 bases from V and 3 bases from J, with 8 bases between. CDR3 DNA sequence: TGTGCCATCAGTGAGTCGCCCGGGGACACCGGGGAGCTGTTTTTT. Protein: CAISESPGDTGELFF.